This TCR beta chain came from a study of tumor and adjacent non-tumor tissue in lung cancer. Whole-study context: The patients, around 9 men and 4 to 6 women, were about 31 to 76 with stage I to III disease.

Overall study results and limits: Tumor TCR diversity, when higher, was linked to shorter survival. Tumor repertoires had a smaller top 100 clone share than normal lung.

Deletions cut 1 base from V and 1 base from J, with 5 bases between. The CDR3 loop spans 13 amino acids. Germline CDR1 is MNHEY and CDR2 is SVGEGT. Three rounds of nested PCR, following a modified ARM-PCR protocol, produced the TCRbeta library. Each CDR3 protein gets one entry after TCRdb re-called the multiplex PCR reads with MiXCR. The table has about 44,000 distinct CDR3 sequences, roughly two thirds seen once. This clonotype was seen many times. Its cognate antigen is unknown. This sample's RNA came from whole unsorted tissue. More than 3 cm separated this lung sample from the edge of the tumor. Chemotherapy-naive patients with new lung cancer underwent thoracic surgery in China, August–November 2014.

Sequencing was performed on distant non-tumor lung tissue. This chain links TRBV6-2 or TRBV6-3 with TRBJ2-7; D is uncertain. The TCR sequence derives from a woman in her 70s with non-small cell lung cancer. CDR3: CASSYFQSYEQYF. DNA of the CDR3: TGTGCCAGCAGTTACTTCCAATCCTACGAGCAGTACTTC.